In this sample, the clone carrying this T cell receptor (beta chain) turned up a few times. The source of the sample is a study of blood T cell repertoires in COVID-19. Germline lookup yields CDR1 LNHDA and CDR2 SQIVND (reference sequence). This CDR3 comprises 15 residues. After removal of 5 bases from V and 8 bases from J, the junction contained 9 bases not matched to a gene. Under the authors' procedure: Scientists estimated how many nucleated cells there were by amplifying reference gene primers. Assay used: immunoSEQ multiplex PCR; TCRdb lists only in-frame clones, some missing. V, J and clone size derive from that table, while D and trimming were established from the DNA sequence. The data hold about 200,000 clones, with around 80% observed a single time.

The chain joins TRBV19 to TRBJ1-2; TRBD1 agrees at 12 bases. Material for sequencing was peripheral blood. This sequence was found in a human donor in a cohort sampled during active COVID-19. DNA for the CDR3: TGTGCCAGTAGTGCCCGGGACAGGGGGCTTCGCGGCTACACCTTC. This translates into CASSARDRGLRGYTF.